This TCR beta chain was found in a study of T cell changes during pregnancy in multiple sclerosis. The CDR3 is 14 residues long. Looked up from germline, CDR1 is SEHNR and CDR2 is FQNEAQ (reference sequence). V lost 0 bases to trimming and J lost 0 bases, with 5 bases between them. The repertoire was sequenced with immunoSEQ multiplex PCR; TCRdb's copy has only in-frame clones and lacks some. The sample holds about 72,000 clones; roughly nine tenths are singletons and the top ten take 0.7%. The rearrangement uses TRBV7-9 and TRBJ1-2; unclear D gene. This material consisted of peripheral blood, taken in the third trimester of pregnancy. The sequence came from a female donor in good health, enrolled as a control in a pregnancy study. The CDR3 region has the DNA TGTGCCAGCAGCTTAGCACCAGCTAACTATGGCTACACCTTC. As protein: CASSLAPANYGYTF.